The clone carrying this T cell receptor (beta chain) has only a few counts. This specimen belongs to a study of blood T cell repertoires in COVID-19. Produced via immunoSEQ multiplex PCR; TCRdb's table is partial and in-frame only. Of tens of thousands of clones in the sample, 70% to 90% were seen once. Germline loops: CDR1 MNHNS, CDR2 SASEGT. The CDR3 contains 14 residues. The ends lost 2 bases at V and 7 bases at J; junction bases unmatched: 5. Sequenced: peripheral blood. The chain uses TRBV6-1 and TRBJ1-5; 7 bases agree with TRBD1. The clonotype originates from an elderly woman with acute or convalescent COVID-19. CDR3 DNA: TGTGCCAGCAGTGAAACAGGGGCGGGACAGCCCCAGCATTTT. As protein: CASSETGAGQPQHF.